The source of this T cell receptor beta chain is a study of cytomegalovirus exposure and HLA in healthy donors. The study ran its PCR with 60 Vbeta and 13 Jbeta primers. Clones were read by immunoSEQ multiplex PCR, and TCRdb kept only the in-frame ones, dropping some. This sample has some 160,000 clones, with 65% to 90% found just once. Germline assignment: CDR1 SEHNR and CDR2 FQNEAQ (reference sequence). J lost 5 bases, V lost 6 bases, and 13 bases had no gene match. The CDR3 is 16 residues long. Sequencing input: PBMCs. This sequence was found in a man between 45 and 60 years old in good health and CMV-seropositive. The chain joins TRBV7-9 to TRBJ2-1; 7 nucleotides line up with TRBD2. The CDR3 DNA is TGTGCCAGCAGTTTCGTTCGGTTGCTAGCGGACAATGAGCAGTTCTTC. The encoded protein is CASSFVRLLADNEQFF.